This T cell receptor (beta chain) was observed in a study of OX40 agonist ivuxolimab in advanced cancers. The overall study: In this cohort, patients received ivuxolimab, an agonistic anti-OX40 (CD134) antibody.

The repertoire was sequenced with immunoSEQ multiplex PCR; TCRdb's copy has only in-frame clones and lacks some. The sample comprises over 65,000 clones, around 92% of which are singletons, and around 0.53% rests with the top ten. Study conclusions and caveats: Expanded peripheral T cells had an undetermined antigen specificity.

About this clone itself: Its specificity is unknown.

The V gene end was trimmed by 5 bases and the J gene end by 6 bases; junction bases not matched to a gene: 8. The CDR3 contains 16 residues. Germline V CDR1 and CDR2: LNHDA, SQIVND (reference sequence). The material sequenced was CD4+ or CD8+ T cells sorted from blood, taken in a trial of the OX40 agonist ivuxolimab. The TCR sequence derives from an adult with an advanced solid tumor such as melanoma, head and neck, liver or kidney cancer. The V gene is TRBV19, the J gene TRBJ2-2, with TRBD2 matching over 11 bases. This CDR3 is CASSPQLAGAAGELFF. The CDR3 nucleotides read TGTGCCAGTAGTCCTCAACTAGCGGGAGCTGCCGGGGAGCTGTTTTTT.